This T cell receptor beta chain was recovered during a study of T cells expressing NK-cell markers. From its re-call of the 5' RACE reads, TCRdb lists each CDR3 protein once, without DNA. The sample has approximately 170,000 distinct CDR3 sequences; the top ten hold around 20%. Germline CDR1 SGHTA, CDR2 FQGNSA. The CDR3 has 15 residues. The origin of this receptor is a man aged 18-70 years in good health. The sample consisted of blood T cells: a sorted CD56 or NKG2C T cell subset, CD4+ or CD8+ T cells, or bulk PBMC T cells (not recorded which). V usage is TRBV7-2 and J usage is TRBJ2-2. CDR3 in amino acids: CASTLSSANTGELFF. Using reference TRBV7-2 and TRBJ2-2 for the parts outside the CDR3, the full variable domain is GAGVSQSPSNKVTEKGKDVELRCDPISGHTALYWYRQSLGQGLEFLIYFQGNSAPDKSGLPSDRFSAERTGGSVSTLTIQRTQQEDSAVYLCASTLSSANTGELFFGEGSRLTVL.